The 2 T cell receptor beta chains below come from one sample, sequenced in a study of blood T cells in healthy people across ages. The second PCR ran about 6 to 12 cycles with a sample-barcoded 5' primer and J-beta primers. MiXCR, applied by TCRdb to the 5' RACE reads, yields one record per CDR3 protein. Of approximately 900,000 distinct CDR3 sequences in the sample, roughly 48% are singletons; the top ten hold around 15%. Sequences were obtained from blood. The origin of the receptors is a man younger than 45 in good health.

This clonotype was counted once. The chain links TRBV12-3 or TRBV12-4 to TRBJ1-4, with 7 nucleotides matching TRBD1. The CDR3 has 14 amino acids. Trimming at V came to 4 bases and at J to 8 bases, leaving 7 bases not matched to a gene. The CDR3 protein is CASSSTGRREKLFF. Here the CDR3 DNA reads TGTGCCAGCAGTTCGACAGGGAGACGCGAAAAACTGTTTTTT.

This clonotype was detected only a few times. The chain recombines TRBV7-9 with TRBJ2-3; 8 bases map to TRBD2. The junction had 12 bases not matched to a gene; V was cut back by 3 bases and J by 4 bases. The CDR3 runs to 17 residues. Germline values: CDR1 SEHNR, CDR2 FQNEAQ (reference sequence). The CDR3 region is CASSFGLAGSGADTQYF. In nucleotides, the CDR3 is TGTGCCAGCAGCTTCGGGTTAGCGGGGTCTGGAGCAGATACGCAGTATTTT.